This paragraph covers one TCR beta chain sequence. Its target is unknown. These data come from a study of cytomegalovirus exposure and HLA in healthy donors. Whole-study findings and limits: HLA alleles showed associations with around 15,000 TCR beta sequences in a later analysis, at a 0.05 false discovery rate. In vitro assays verified that three CMV-associated chains recognized CMV antigens specifically.

Germline trimming cut 4 bases from V and 7 bases from J; bases unmatched to any gene: 14. The germline gives CDR1 SGHDT, CDR2 YYEEEE. The length of the CDR3 is 16 residues. The primer mix had 60 Vbeta and 13 Jbeta primers. TCRdb's table, derived via immunoSEQ multiplex PCR, lists solely in-frame clones and lacks some. The sample yields 160,000 or so clones, over 70% seen once. Source material: PBMCs. The rearrangement uses TRBV5-6 and TRBJ2-1, with TRBD1 matching over 7 bases. This TCR derives from a man aged 50-59 years in good health and CMV-seropositive. This CDR3 is CASSARGSTILNEQFF. The CDR3 coding sequence is TGTGCCAGCAGCGCCAGGGGGTCTACGATTTTAAATGAGCAGTTCTTC.